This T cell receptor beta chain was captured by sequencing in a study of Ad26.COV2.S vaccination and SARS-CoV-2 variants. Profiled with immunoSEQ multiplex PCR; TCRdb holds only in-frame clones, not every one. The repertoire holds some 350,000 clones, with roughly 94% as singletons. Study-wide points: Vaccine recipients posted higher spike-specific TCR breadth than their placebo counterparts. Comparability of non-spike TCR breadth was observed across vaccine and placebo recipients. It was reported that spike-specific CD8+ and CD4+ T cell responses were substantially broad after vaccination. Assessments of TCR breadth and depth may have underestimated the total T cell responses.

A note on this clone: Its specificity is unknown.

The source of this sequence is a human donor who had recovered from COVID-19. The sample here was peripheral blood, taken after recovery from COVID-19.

The CDR3 here is CASSEVADGYTF. In nucleotides, the CDR3 is TGTGCCAGCAGCGAGGTGGCGGATGGCTACACCTTC. The chain employs TRBV28 and TRBJ1-2; D call uncertain. Trimming took 6 bases from V and 6 from J, leaving 11 bases between them. The germline V gene encodes CDR1 MDHEN and CDR2 SYDVKM. The CDR3 is 12 residues long.